Sequencing of this T cell receptor beta chain was carried out in a study of blood T cells in healthy people across ages. For the second PCR, which ran for roughly 6 to 12 cycles, a sample-barcoded 5' primer and a J-beta primer mix were used. TCRdb independently ran MiXCR on the 5' RACE reads; one entry per CDR3 protein. In the table there are approximately 780,000 distinct CDR3 sequences, approximately 24% of which are singletons. This CDR3 spans 13 amino acids. The germline V gene has CDR1 DFQATT and CDR2 SNEGSKA (reference sequence). V lost 1 base, J lost 9 bases, and 8 bases stayed unmatched. Findings and caveats of the study: Changes seen in expanded clonotypes were possibly confounded by donor CMV status left unknown. Unsorted PBMCs prevented conclusive naive versus antigen-experienced comparison.

This clonotype appeared a few times. The antigen is undetermined. These data were also reused for a study on T cells of mothers and their children.

This clonotype was sampled from a boy under 18 in good health. The sequencing sample was made of blood. This chain connects TRBV20-1 to TRBJ1-2, with 7 bases that match TRBD1. The CDR3 DNA follows: TGCAGTGCTAGAGCCCGACAGGGTTCAAGCTACACCTTC. Amino acid sequence: CSARARQGSSYTF.